The 19 T cell receptor beta chains listed next were all sequenced from one sample in a study of OX40 agonist ivuxolimab in advanced cancers. Data came from immunoSEQ multiplex PCR; TCRdb stores just in-frame clones and leaves some out. The sample lists fewer than 85,000 clones; around nine tenths were seen once. The sequences come from CD4+ or CD8+ T cells sorted from blood, collected in a trial of the OX40 agonist ivuxolimab. The origin of the receptors is an adult with an advanced solid tumor such as melanoma, head and neck, liver or kidney cancer.

The V gene is TRBV20-1, the J gene TRBJ2-7; 8 bases are a match to TRBD2. Trimming cost V 6 bases and J 6 bases; bases outside gene matches: 4. CDR3 length: 11 amino acids. Germline V CDR1 and CDR2: DFQATT, SNEGSKA (reference sequence). CDR3 amino acids: CSARGGPEQYF. Here the CDR3 DNA reads TGCAGTGCGCGCGGGGGGCCCGAGCAGTACTTC.

The CDR3 sequence: CASTSAEAALWGETQYF. CDR3 DNA: TGTGCCAGCACTAGCGCTGAGGCAGCTTTGTGGGGGGAGACCCAGTACTTC. V is TRBV5-8 and J is TRBJ2-5, with a weak D call TRBD2 (6 bases). In germline, CDR1 is SGHTS, CDR2 YDEGEE. Trimming shortened V by 6 bases and J by 5 bases, and 26 bases separated the two germline ends. The CDR3 is made up of 17 amino acids.

This clone has just a few counts. The V and J genes are TRBV4-3 and TRBJ2-7; tentatively, D is TRBD2 (6 bases). This CDR3 spans 15 amino acids. Looked up from germline, CDR1 is LGHNA and CDR2 is YSLEER. The V and J ends lost 4 bases and 0 bases respectively, with 13 bases between them. The CDR3 is CASSRDDGSSYEQYF. In DNA form, the CDR3 reads TGCGCCAGCAGCCGAGACGACGGGAGCTCCTACGAGCAGTACTTC.

This chain links TRBV18 with TRBJ2-3, with 7 bases aligning to TRBD1. The germline V gene has CDR1 KGHSH and CDR2 LQKENI. The CDR3 runs to 15 residues. With V trimmed by 4 bases and J by 4 bases, 8 bases remained unmatched. In nucleotides, the CDR3 is TGTGCCAGCTCACAACAACAGGGGTCGGCAGATACGCAGTATTTT. As protein: CASSQQQGSADTQYF.

V gene TRBV29-1 combines with J gene TRBJ2-3; the D call may be TRBD1 or TRBD2 (5 bases each). CDR3 length: 15 residues. V lost 1 base, J lost 4 bases, and 15 bases lay in between. Germline CDR1 SQVTM, CDR2 ANQGSEA. The CDR3 sequence: CSVEGLREKSDTQYF. The CDR3 nucleotides read TGCAGCGTTGAAGGTCTCAGGGAGAAATCAGATACGCAGTATTTT.

This rearrangement joins TRBV9 to TRBJ2-5; possibly TRBD2 for D (6 bases). V was pared by 0 bases and J by 4 bases, with 16 bases between. CDR1 is SGDLS and CDR2 is YYNGEE in the germline V gene. The CDR3 covers 16 residues. The CDR3 protein is CASSVGGRGFPETQYF. The CDR3, as DNA: TGTGCCAGCAGCGTAGGAGGGCGGGGTTTTCCAGAGACCCAGTACTTC. Full variable domain (rest looked up from reference TRBV9 and TRBJ2-5): DSGVTQTPKHLITATGQRVTLRCSPRSGDLSVYWYQQSLDQGLQFLIQYYNGEERAKGNILERFSAQQFPDLHSELNLSSLELGDSALYFCASSVGGRGFPETQYFGPGTRLLVL.

The chain links TRBV19 to TRBJ2-1; D gene unclear. Trimming took off 3 bases at V and 12 bases at J, with 9 bases between the two ends. Germline CDR1 reads LNHDA; CDR2 reads SQIVND (reference sequence). This CDR3 has 11 residues. This CDR3 reads CASSMASGQFF. CDR3 DNA: TGTGCCAGTAGTATGGCGTCGGGGCAGTTCTTC.

This clone appeared once. CDR3 region: CASSRQASGGAGELFF. The CDR3 DNA reads TGTGCCAGCAGCCGCCAGGCTAGCGGGGGTGCCGGGGAGCTGTTTTTT. The chain has TRBV11-1 and TRBJ2-2, with TRBD2 matching 10 bases. CDR1 is SGHAT, CDR2 FQDESV, per germline (reference sequence). V dropped 5 bases and J dropped 6; count of bases not matched to a gene: 9. This CDR3 has 16 amino acids.

The rearrangement joins TRBV12-5 to TRBJ1-4; D possibly corresponds to TRBD1 (6 bases). Per germline, CDR1 LGHNT and CDR2 FRNRAP. CDR3 length equals 16 residues. The ends were cut back, 6 bases at V and 8 bases at J, with 22 bases in the middle. The CDR3 reads CASGPPSQGLGEKLFF. CDR3 DNA sequence: TGTGCTAGTGGACCCCCATCACAGGGTCTCGGAGAAAAACTGTTTTTT.

This sequence joins TRBV28 and TRBJ1-2; no definite D call. The CDR3 totals 11 residues. V was shortened by 6 bases and J by 8 bases, with 10 bases between the two germline ends. In germline, CDR1 is MDHEN, CDR2 SYDVKM. This CDR3 reads CASSPGWGYTF. The CDR3 DNA sequence: TGTGCCAGCAGCCCCGGGTGGGGCTACACCTTC.

This chain uses TRBV5-1 with TRBJ1-2, with D hard to call. Trimming pared 2 bases from V and 0 bases from J, leaving 8 bases between. This CDR3 contains 14 residues. Per the germline V gene, CDR1 is SGHRS and CDR2 is YFSETQ. The CDR3 is CASSFGVSNYGYTF. CDR3 bases: TGCGCCAGCAGCTTCGGTGTCTCTAACTATGGCTACACCTTC.

The chain employs TRBV9 and TRBJ2-2, with 12 bases that match TRBD2. The CDR3 has 15 residues. Unmatched junction bases numbered 2, after V lost 3 bases and J lost 5 bases. Germline CDR1 reads SGDLS; CDR2 reads YYNGEE. CDR3 protein: CASSALAGGTGELFF. CDR3 nucleotides: TGTGCCAGCAGCGCCCTAGCGGGGGGGACCGGGGAGCTGTTTTTT.

V and J are TRBV7-2 and TRBJ2-2; perhaps TRBD2 as D (7 bases). Per germline, CDR1 SGHTA and CDR2 FQGNSA. V was trimmed by 2 bases and J by 5 bases, leaving 12 bases between them. The CDR3 has 15 residues. In DNA, the CDR3 is TGTGCCAGCAGCTTACAGGGGAGGGTAACCGGGGAGCTGTTTTTT. It codes for CASSLQGRVTGELFF.

The V call is TRBV15, the J call TRBJ2-7, with D perhaps matching TRBD1 (5 bases). Germline-derived CDR1 and CDR2 are LNHNV and YYDKDF (reference sequence). V lost 0 bases and J 4 bases, leaving 7 bases between the germline ends. This CDR3 comprises 13 residues. This chain's CDR3 is CATSRDAGYEQYF. CDR3 DNA: TGTGCCACCAGCAGAGATGCAGGGTACGAGCAGTACTTC.

A single count supports this clone. This rearrangement joins TRBV6-6 to TRBJ1-1, with D uncertain. V gave up 5 bases and J gave up 5 bases, with 12 bases separating them. The CDR3 loop spans 13 amino acids. The germline V gene has CDR1 MNHNY and CDR2 SVGAGI (reference sequence). DNA of the CDR3: TGTGCCAGCAGTCCGGGCGGTTGGACTGAAGCTTTCTTT. It codes for CASSPGGWTEAFF.

DNA of the CDR3: TGTGCCAGCTCACCTCTGACTAGAAGTTCTGCAGATACGCAGTATTTT. The encoded protein is CASSPLTRSSADTQYF. The chain is built from TRBV18 and TRBJ2-3; TRBD2 is a possible D gene (6 bases). V was pared by 3 bases and J by 4 bases, with 17 bases between. The CDR3 totals 16 residues. Germline V gene data show CDR1 as KGHSH and CDR2 as LQKENI.

The chain has TRBV28 and TRBJ2-1; D might be TRBD1 (6 bases). Trimming left V 7 bases short and J 7 bases short, with 17 bases between. CDR3 length: 14 amino acids. Germline V gives CDR1 MDHEN, CDR2 SYDVKM. The CDR3 spells CASIWAGEYNEQFF. DNA for the CDR3: TGTGCCAGCATTTGGGCAGGGGAGTATAATGAGCAGTTCTTC.

The V gene is TRBV12-5, the J gene TRBJ2-3; 9 bases are shared with TRBD2. V lost 5 bases and J lost 4; bases outside the gene matches: 10. The CDR3 covers 16 residues. Germline V gene sequence: CDR1 LGHNT, CDR2 FRNRAP. The CDR3 DNA reads as TGTGCTAGTGGTCCCCCCCTAGCGGGGTATCCAGATACGCAGTATTTT. Translation: CASGPPLAGYPDTQYF.

V and J are TRBV5-6 and TRBJ1-6, with D perhaps matching TRBD1 (5 bases). Germline CDR1 reads SGHDT; CDR2 reads YYEEEE. The CDR3 runs 15 residues. The V and J ends lost 4 bases and 9 bases respectively, with 17 bases between them. The CDR3 region has the DNA TGTGCCAGCAGCCCTGGGGCGGTACGACCTTCACCCCTCCACTTT. Protein product: CASSPGAVRPSPLHF.